The TCR beta chain under discussion was sequenced for a study of tumor and adjacent non-tumor tissue in lung cancer. Whole-study context: The cohort had approximately 13 adenocarcinoma, a couple of squamous cell and 1 small cell patients.

This CDR3 is built from 13 residues. Per the germline V gene, CDR1 is SEHNR and CDR2 is FQNEAQ (reference sequence). Trimming pared 0 bases from V and 2 bases from J, leaving 5 bases between. Study results and caveats: Top 100 clones took a larger repertoire share in normal lung.

RNA was extracted from bulk tissue without any cell sorting. More than 3 cm separated this lung sample from the edge of the tumor. A modified ARM-PCR protocol with three rounds of nested PCR amplified TCRbeta. TCRdb used MiXCR to reprocess the multiplex PCR reads, holding one entry per CDR3 protein. The data hold some 97,000 distinct CDR3 sequences, with approximately 60% observed a single time. This clonotype was observed at least ten times. What it binds is not known. The chain links TRBV7-9 to TRBJ2-7; a possible D gene is TRBD2 (5 bases). This sequence originates from a man aged 25 to 45 with non-small cell lung cancer. The sample comprised distant non-tumor lung tissue. DNA for the CDR3: TGTGCCAGCAGCTTAGCAGCGGCCTACGAGCAGTACTTC. The encoded protein is CASSLAAAYEQYF.